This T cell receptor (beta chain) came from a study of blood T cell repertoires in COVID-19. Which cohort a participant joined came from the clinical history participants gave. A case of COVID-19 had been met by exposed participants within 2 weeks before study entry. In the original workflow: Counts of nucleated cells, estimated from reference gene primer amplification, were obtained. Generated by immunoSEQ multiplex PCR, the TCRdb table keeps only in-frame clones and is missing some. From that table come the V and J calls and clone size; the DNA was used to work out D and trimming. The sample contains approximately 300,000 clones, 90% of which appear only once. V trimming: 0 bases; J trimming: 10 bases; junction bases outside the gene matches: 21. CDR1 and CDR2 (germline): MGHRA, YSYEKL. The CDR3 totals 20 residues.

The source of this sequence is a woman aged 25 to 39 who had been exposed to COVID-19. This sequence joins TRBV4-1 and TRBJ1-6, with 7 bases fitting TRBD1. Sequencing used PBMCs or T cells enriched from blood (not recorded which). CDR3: CASSQDPIDPPGQLVSPLHF. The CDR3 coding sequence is TGCGCCAGCAGCCAAGATCCCATTGACCCCCCGGGACAGCTTGTATCACCCCTCCACTTT.